A selection of T cell receptor beta chains follows, all from one sample in a study of monozygotic twins with inflammatory bowel disease. Using the 5' RACE reads, TCRdb records one entry per CDR3 protein without DNA. Its listing shows around 410,000 distinct CDR3 sequences. The sequenced material came from blood. The receptors shown here come from a human donor with ulcerative colitis or Crohn's disease, or a healthy co-twin of an affected twin (not recorded which). The CDR3 runs from the conserved cysteine through the conserved F or W. Fields, in order: V gene, J gene, CDR3 protein.

TRBV15	TRBJ1-4	CATSRDQITGKLFF
TRBV6-1	TRBJ1-3	CASSDLLGHTIYF
TRBV5-1	TRBJ1-2	CASSSGQGDNYGYTF
TRBV20-1	TRBJ2-3	CSAGSRGKTTDTQYF
TRBV7-9	TRBJ1-2	CASSFRGSYGYTF
TRBV5-1	TRBJ2-2	CASSTRDATTGELFF
TRBV6-6	TRBJ1-6	CASGLKGADSPLHF
TRBV5-1	TRBJ2-1	CASSLGTSQPKLDEQFF
TRBV5-1	TRBJ1-1	CASSLEAGNTEAFF
TRBV12-3/TRBV12-4	TRBJ1-2	CASTLQGLNGYTF
TRBV27	TRBJ2-2	CASSLRTSPGEPFF
TRBV28	TRBJ2-7	CASSQDWYEQYF
TRBV20-1	TRBJ1-3	CSASSWDTGNTIYF
TRBV7-9	TRBJ2-1	CASSSRDRGGKEQFF
TRBV14	TRBJ2-7	CASSQEGDRDEQYF
TRBV7-2	TRBJ2-7	CASSRHTGTSPYEQYF
TRBV6-1	TRBJ1-2	CASSPKDKLYGYTF
TRBV5-1	TRBJ2-5	CASSRMEPGETQYF
TRBV5-1	TRBJ1-1	CASSKSPGQGARTEAFF
TRBV3-1	TRBJ2-5	CASSRTQAQETQYF
TRBV12-3/TRBV12-4	TRBJ1-5	CASSNMRNQPQHF
TRBV25-1	TRBJ2-2	CASSALSSGRLTGELFF
TRBV4-3	TRBJ2-7	CASSQDPAGFGEQYF
TRBV5-1	TRBJ2-7	CASRTQDGDSSYEQYF
TRBV29-1	TRBJ2-2	CSVGRGRDTGELFF
TRBV7-2	TRBJ2-7	CASSSDSGGASYEQYF
TRBV7-2	TRBJ2-5	CASSKIAGASGVTQYF
TRBV3-1	TRBJ2-1	CASAYRDLEDNEQFF
TRBV27	TRBJ1-5	CASSQVVVYQPQHF
TRBV20-1	TRBJ2-3	CSAKVARDTQYF
TRBV5-4	TRBJ1-1	CASSAPGQYTEAFF
TRBV5-5	TRBJ1-6	CASSPRTISSYNSPLHF
TRBV11-2	TRBJ2-3	CASSFQGVASTDTQYF
TRBV29-1	TRBJ1-5	CSAQAGDQPQHF
TRBV6-1	TRBJ2-7	CASSPRQQSYGHYEQYF
TRBV5-1	TRBJ2-7	CASSQLAGGYEQYF
TRBV9	TRBJ2-7	CASSAGQTNYEQYF
TRBV11-2	TRBJ1-2	CASSLDSWGGSYGYTF
TRBV27	TRBJ2-7	CASSLPLGEGLYEQYF
TRBV5-1	TRBJ1-1	CASSPFGDRNTEAFF
TRBV15	TRBJ1-1	CATSRGQGRNGGLGTEAFF
TRBV18	TRBJ2-1	CASSSRGAAYNEQFF
TRBV6-1	TRBJ1-1	CASRRQFTEAFF
TRBV25-1	TRBJ2-2	CASSSSGRVTGELFF
TRBV5-4	TRBJ1-3	CASSRQFSGNTIYF
TRBV28	TRBJ1-3	CASRGVGTPGNTIYF
TRBV7-9	TRBJ2-1	CASSPYGPGNEQFF
TRBV27	TRBJ1-1	CASSLRQGLGAFF
TRBV5-4	TRBJ1-1	CASSLTGGISEAFF
TRBV4-3	TRBJ2-1	CASSQSFSGSYNEQFF